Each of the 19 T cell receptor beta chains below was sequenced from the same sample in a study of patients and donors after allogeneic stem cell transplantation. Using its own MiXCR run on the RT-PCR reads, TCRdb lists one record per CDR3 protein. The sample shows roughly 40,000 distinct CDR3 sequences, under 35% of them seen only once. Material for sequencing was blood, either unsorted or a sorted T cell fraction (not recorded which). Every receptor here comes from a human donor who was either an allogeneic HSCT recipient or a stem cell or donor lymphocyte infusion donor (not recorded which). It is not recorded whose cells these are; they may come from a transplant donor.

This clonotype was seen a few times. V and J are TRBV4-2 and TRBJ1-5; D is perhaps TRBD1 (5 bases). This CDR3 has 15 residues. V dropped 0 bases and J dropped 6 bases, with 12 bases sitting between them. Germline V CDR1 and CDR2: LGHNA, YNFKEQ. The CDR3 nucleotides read TGTGCCAGCAGCCAAGAGAAGGGGTACGGTCAGCCCCAGCATTTT. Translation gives CASSQEKGYGQPQHF.

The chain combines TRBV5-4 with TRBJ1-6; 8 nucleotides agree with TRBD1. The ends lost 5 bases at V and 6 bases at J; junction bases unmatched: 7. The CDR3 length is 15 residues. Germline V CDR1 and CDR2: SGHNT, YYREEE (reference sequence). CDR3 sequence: CASSRRQGINSPLHF. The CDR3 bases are TGTGCCAGCAGTCGAAGACAGGGGATTAATTCACCCCTCCACTTT.

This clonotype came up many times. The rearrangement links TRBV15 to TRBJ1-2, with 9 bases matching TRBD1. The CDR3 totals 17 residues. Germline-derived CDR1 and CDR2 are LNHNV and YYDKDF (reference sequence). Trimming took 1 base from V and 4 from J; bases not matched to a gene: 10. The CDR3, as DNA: TGTGCCACCAGCAGAGGACCGGGAAGACAGGGGGGCTATGGCTACACCTTC. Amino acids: CATSRGPGRQGGYGYTF.

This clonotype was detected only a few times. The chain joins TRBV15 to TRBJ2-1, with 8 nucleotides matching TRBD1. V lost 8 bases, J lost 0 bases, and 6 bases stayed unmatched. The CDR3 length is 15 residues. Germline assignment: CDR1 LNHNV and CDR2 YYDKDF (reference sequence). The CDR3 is CATRYQGASYNEQFF. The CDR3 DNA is TGTGCCACCCGCTACCAGGGGGCCTCCTACAATGAGCAGTTCTTC.

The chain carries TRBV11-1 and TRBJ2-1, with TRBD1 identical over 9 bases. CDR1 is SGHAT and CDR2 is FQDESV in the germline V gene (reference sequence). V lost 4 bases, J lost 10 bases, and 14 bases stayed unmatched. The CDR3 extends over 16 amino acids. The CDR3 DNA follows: TGTGCCAGCAGCTCGGGACAGGGCATCCTAGTACGGGAGCAGTTCTTC. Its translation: CASSSGQGILVREQFF.

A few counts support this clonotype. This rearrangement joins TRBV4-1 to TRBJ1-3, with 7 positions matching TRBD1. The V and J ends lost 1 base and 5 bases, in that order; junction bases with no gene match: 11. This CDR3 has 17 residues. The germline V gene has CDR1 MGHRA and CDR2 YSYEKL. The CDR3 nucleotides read TGCGCCAGCAGCCAAGGCCCCACAGGGGTGGTAAGAAACACCATATATTTT. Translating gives CASSQGPTGVVRNTIYF.

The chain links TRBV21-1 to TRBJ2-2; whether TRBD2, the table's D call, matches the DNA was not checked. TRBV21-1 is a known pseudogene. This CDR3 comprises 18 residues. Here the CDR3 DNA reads TGTGCCAGCAGCAAAAGGGGTACTAGCGGGAGATATACCGGGGAGCTGTTTTTT. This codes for CASSKRGTSGRYTGELFF.

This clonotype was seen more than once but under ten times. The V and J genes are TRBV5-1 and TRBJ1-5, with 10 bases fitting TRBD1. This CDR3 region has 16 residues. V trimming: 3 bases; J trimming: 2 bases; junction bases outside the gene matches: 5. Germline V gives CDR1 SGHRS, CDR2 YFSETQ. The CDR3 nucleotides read TGCGCCAGCAGCTCTGGACAGGGGGTTGGCAATCAGCCCCAGCATTTT. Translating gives CASSSGQGVGNQPQHF.

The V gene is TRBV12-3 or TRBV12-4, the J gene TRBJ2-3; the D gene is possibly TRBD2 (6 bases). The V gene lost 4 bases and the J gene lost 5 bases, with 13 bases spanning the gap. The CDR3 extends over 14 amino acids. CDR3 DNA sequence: TGTGCCAGCAGTTCATACGCGGGGAAAGATACGCAGTATTTT. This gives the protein CASSSYAGKDTQYF.

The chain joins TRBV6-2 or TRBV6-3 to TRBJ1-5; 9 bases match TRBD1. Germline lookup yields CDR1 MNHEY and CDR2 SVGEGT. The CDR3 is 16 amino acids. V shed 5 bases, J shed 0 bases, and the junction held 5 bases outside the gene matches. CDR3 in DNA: TGTGCCAGCAGTGCCGACAGGGGGATTAGCAATCAGCCCCAGCATTTT. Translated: CASSADRGISNQPQHF.

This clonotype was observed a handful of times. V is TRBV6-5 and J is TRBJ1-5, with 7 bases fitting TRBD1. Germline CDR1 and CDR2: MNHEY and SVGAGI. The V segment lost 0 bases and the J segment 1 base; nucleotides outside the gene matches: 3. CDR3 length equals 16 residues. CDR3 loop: CASSYSGTASNQPQHF. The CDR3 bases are TGTGCCAGCAGTTACTCAGGGACAGCAAGCAATCAGCCCCAGCATTTT.

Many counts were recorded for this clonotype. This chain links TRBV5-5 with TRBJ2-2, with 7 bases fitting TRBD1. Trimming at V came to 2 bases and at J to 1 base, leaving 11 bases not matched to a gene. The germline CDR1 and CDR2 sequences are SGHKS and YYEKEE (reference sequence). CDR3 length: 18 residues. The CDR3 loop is CASSFIVLRTGNTGELFF. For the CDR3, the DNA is TGTGCCAGCAGCTTTATCGTTTTAAGGACAGGGAACACCGGGGAGCTGTTTTTT.

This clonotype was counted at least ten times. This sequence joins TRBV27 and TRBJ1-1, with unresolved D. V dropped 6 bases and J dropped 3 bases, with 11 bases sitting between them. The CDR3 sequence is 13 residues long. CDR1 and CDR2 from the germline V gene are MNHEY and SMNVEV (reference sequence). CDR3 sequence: CASRPGRDTEAFF. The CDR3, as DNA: TGTGCCAGCAGGCCCGGACGAGACACTGAAGCTTTCTTT.

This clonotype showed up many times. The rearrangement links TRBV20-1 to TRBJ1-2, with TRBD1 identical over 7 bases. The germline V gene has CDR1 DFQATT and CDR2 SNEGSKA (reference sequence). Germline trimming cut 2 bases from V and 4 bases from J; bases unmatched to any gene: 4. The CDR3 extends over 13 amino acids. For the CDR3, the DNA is TGCAGTGCTAGATGGACAGGAGGCTATGGCTACACCTTC. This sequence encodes CSARWTGGYGYTF.

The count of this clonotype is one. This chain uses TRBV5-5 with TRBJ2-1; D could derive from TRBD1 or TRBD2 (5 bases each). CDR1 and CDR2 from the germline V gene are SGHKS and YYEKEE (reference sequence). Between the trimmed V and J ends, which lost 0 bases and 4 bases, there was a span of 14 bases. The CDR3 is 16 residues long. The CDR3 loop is CASSLALGVSYNEQFF. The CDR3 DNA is TGTGCCAGCAGCTTGGCCTTGGGGGTTTCATACAATGAGCAGTTCTTC.

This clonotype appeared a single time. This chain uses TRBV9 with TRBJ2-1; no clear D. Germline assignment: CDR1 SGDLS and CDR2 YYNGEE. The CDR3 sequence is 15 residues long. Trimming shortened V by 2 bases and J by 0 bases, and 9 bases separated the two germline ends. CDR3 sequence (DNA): TGTGCCAGCAGCGTTGAGAGACGCTCCTACAATGAGCAGTTCTTC. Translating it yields CASSVERRSYNEQFF.

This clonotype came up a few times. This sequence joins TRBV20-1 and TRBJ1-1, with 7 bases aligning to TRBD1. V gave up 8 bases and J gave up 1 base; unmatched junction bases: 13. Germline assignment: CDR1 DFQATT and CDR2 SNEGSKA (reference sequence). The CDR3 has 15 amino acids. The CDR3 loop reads CSLLGGDRANTEAFF. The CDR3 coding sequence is TGCAGTCTACTGGGAGGAGACAGGGCGAACACTGAAGCTTTCTTT.

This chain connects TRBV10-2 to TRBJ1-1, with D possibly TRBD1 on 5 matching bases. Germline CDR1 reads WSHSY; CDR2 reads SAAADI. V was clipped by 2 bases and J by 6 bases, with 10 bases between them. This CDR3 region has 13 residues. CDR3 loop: CASSEGGGPEAFF. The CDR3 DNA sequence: TGCGCCAGCAGTGAGGGGGGAGGGCCTGAAGCTTTCTTT.

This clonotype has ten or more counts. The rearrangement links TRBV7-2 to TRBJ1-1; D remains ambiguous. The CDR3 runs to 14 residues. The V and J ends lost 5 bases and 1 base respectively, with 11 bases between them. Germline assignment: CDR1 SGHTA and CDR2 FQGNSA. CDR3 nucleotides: TGTGCCAGCAGCCAAATGGCCCAGAACACTGAAGCTTTCTTT. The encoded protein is CASSQMAQNTEAFF.